This T cell receptor beta chain stems from a study of a mutant IDH1 vaccine in newly diagnosed glioma. Assay used: immunoSEQ multiplex PCR; TCRdb lists only in-frame clones, some missing. This sample has about 60,000 clones, with less than 90% found just once. Described time point: week 35, safety follow-up. Vaccinated patients received 300 ug of mutant IDH1 20-mer peptide per dose, with topical imiquimod. Germline-derived CDR1 and CDR2 are LNHNV and YYDKDF (reference sequence). V lost 1 base, J lost 6 bases, and 10 bases lay in between. CDR3 size: 15 residues. Comment on this clone: The target antigen is unknown.

The chain uses TRBV15 and TRBJ1-6; D is unresolved. This sequence was found in a man aged 25-40 years with glioma. The sample here was PBMCs, taken from a glioma patient whose treatment included an IDH1 peptide vaccine. The CDR3, as DNA: TGTGCCACCAGCAGAGTTGACGGAGTTAATTCACCCCTCCACTTT. Translation gives CATSRVDGVNSPLHF.